Listed below are T cell receptor beta chains from one sample, sequenced in a study of T cells in Graves' hyperthyroidism and ophthalmopathy. TCRdb analysed the multiplex PCR reads with MiXCR anew, one entry per CDR3 protein. The sample consists of 500,000 or so distinct CDR3 sequences, roughly 17% of them appearing once. Sequencing used blood. The receptors shown here come from a woman aged 18-35 years with Graves' ophthalmopathy. Each CDR3 is given with its conserved first and last residue. The D gene is left open where the match is weak. Clone size, where shown, is once, few, many, or a class for clones that have expanded.

.	TRBV9	.	TRBJ2-1	TGTGCCAGCAGCGGGGCGCTGGACAATGAGCAGTTCTTC	CASSGALDNEQFF
many	TRBV27	TRBD1	TRBJ2-1	TGTGCCAGCAGTTCCCCGGGACAGGGTCCGGATGAGCAGTTCTTC	CASSSPGQGPDEQFF
.	TRBV2	.	TRBJ1-1	TGTGCCAGCAGCAGAGCACAGATGAACACTGAAGCTTTCTTT	CASSRAQMNTEAFF
many	TRBV5-6	TRBD1	TRBJ1-1	TGTGCCAGCAGCTTAGCCTACAGGGGGCCGAATGAAGCTTTCTTT	CASSLAYRGPNEAFF
.	TRBV9	TRBD2	TRBJ2-3	TGTGCCAGCAGCTCGGGACTAGCGGGAGGTCCATATACGCAGTATTTT	CASSSGLAGGPYTQYF
.	TRBV6-2/TRBV6-3	.	TRBJ2-1	TGTGCCTCAGGGGGAGGGGCCTACAATGAGCAGTTCTTC	CASGGGAYNEQFF
many	TRBV28	.	TRBJ1-1	TGTGCCAGCAGTGTCAATCGGGGCAGGGTCTCTGAAGCTTTCTTT	CASSVNRGRVSEAFF
many	TRBV7-2	TRBD1	TRBJ1-2	TGTGCCAGCAGCAAAGCGACAGGGCCGGATTATGGCTACACCTTC	CASSKATGPDYGYTF
many	TRBV20-1	TRBD2	TRBJ2-2	TGCAGTGCTAGAGATTATGCTAGCGGGAGCACCGGGGAGCTGTTTTTT	CSARDYASGSTGELFF
many	TRBV12-3/TRBV12-4	TRBD1	TRBJ2-2	TGTGCCAGCTCAGAAGGACAGGAGAACACCGGGGAGCTGTTTTTT	CASSEGQENTGELFF
.	TRBV6-1	.	TRBJ1-3	TGTGCCAGCAGGGCGGGACAAGGTTCTGGAAACACCATATATTTT	CASRAGQGSGNTIYF
many	TRBV30	.	TRBJ2-3	TGTGCCTGGAGTTTGAGGGCAACAGATACGCAGTATTTT	CAWSLRATDTQYF
few	TRBV15	TRBD1	TRBJ1-4	TGTGCCACCAGCAGAGATGGGGACAGGAGGGAAAAACTGTTTTTT	CATSRDGDRREKLFF
many	TRBV12-3/TRBV12-4	.	TRBJ2-5	TGTGCCAGCAGTCCCTGGGCCTCGAAATTGGAGACCCAGTACTTC	CASSPWASKLETQYF
many	TRBV20-1	.	TRBJ2-1	TGCAGTGCTAGAGATCCAACTAGCCCCAACAATGAGCAGTTCTTC	CSARDPTSPNNEQFF
many	TRBV7-3	TRBD2	TRBJ2-5	TGTGCCAGCAGCGTTGGACTAGCGGGAAAAGAGACCCAGTACTTC	CASSVGLAGKETQYF
.	TRBV9	TRBD2	TRBJ2-7	TGTGCCAGCAGCGTAGGTAGCGGGAGCTACGAGCAGTACTTC	CASSVGSGSYEQYF
.	TRBV19	TRBD1	TRBJ2-5	TGTGCCAGTAGGCCGGGACAGGGCCTAGCAGGGACCCAGTACTTC	CASRPGQGLAGTQYF
few	TRBV6-1	TRBD2	TRBJ2-7	TGTGCCAGCAGTTCAACTCTGCCGGGACTAGCGGGAGGGGACCCCTACGAGCAGTACTTC	CASSSTLPGLAGGDPYEQYF
few	TRBV7-9	TRBD2	TRBJ2-5	TGTGCCAGCAGCTTAGGGCGGGACTACTTTCAAGAGACCCAGTACTTC	CASSLGRDYFQETQYF
few	TRBV9	TRBD2	TRBJ2-3	TGTGCCAGCAGCGCCGGACTAGCGGGGGCCTATACGCAGTATTTT	CASSAGLAGAYTQYF
many	TRBV11-2	.	TRBJ2-7	TGTGCCAGCAGCTTAGGTGGCGGGGCCCGCTACGAGCAGTACTTC	CASSLGGGARYEQYF
.	TRBV28	.	TRBJ1-4	TGTGCCAGCAGTCCCTTATGGGACACGAATGAAAAACTGTTTTTT	CASSPLWDTNEKLFF
.	TRBV10-1	.	TRBJ1-1	TGCGCCAGCAGTGAGTGGGGGGACCACACTGAAGCTTTCTTT	CASSEWGDHTEAFF